Listed here are 29 T cell receptor beta chains from one sample, sequenced in a study of T cells in Graves' hyperthyroidism and ophthalmopathy. Researchers took RNA transcripts and amplified the TCR beta CDR3 regions from them. First-round RT-PCR of the TCR CDR3 relied on the HTBI primer set. A single record per CDR3 protein comes from TCRdb applying MiXCR to the multiplex PCR reads. The table includes roughly 710,000 distinct CDR3 sequences, approximately 36% detected once. Sample: blood. The receptors stem from a woman aged 40 to 50 with Graves' hyperthyroidism.

There are many counts of this clonotype. J is TRBJ2-6 and V is TRBV29-1; D unclear. This CDR3 spans 14 amino acids. Germline V gene data show CDR1 as SQVTM and CDR2 as ANQGSEA. V lost 5 bases and J lost 1, with 9 bases in between. The CDR3, as DNA: TGCAGCGTTCGCATGGGTTCTGGGGCCAACGTCCTGACTTTC. Its protein is CSVRMGSGANVLTF.

In this sample, this clonotype turned up a few times. The chain links TRBV7-9 to TRBJ2-7, with D possibly matching TRBD1 (5 bases). The DNA end is more similar to TRBJ2-1, so the J call may be wrong. Germline V CDR1 and CDR2: SEHNR, FQNEAQ (reference sequence). The CDR3 loop spans 12 amino acids. CDR3 DNA: TGTGCCAGCAGTCCCCAGGGTACTGAGCAGTTCTTC. As protein: CASSPQGTEQFF.

This chain connects TRBV19 to TRBJ1-2; 9 bases are shared with TRBD1. The CDR3 runs to 14 residues. V lost 6 bases to trimming and J lost 8 bases; unmatched junction nucleotides: 10. CDR1 and CDR2 (germline): LNHDA, SQIVND (reference sequence). The CDR3 nucleotides are TGTGCCAGTAGCGTATTTGGGACAGGGAAGGGCTACACCTTC. Its translation: CASSVFGTGKGYTF.

This chain links TRBV2 with TRBJ2-7; D may be TRBD2 (7 bases). This CDR3 contains 14 residues. V was cut by 7 bases and J by 3 bases, with 16 bases left in between. Germline V gene sequence: CDR1 SNHLY, CDR2 FYNNEI. The CDR3 region is CASKVQGTNYEQYF. The CDR3 bases are TGTGCCAGCAAGGTGCAGGGGACTAACTACGAGCAGTACTTC.

This chain joins TRBV12-3 or TRBV12-4 and TRBJ2-6; 9 bases match TRBD2. V was clipped by 6 bases and J by 0 bases; unmatched bases: 6. This CDR3 comprises 17 residues. CDR3 sequence reads: CASSHGLAFSGANVLTF. The CDR3 DNA reads TGTGCCAGCAGCCACGGACTAGCGTTCTCTGGGGCCAACGTCCTGACTTTC.

The rearrangement links TRBV6-5 to TRBJ2-5; 8 bases map to TRBD2. V lost 0 bases, J lost 3 bases, and 6 bases stayed unmatched. Germline V gives CDR1 MNHEY, CDR2 SVGAGI. CDR3 length: 16 residues. CDR3 nucleotides: TGTGCCAGCAGTTACTCACTAGCGGCTAAGGAAGAGACCCAGTACTTC. Its protein product is CASSYSLAAKEETQYF.

This clonotype showed up many times. This sequence joins TRBV7-8 and TRBJ2-5; D not certain. The V end lost 5 bases, the J end lost 0 bases, and 13 bases lay between the germline ends. The CDR3 is made up of 15 amino acids. Germline CDR1 is SGHVS and CDR2 is FQNEAQ. DNA of the CDR3: TGTGCCAGCAGCGGCCGCGCGAGAGACCAAGAGACCCAGTACTTC. Its protein is CASSGRARDQETQYF.

The rearrangement links TRBV20-1 to TRBJ2-5; D gene unclear. The CDR3 is made up of 12 amino acids. V was clipped by 4 bases and J by 9 bases, with 15 bases between them. Germline loops: CDR1 DFQATT, CDR2 SNEGSKA (reference sequence). In nucleotides, the CDR3 is TGCAGTGCTACCGTGGGAAATCAGCCCCAGTACTTC. This translates into CSATVGNQPQYF.

This clonotype was counted ten times or more. The rearrangement joins TRBV12-3 or TRBV12-4 to TRBJ2-2; D is unresolved. The CDR3 spans 12 residues. Trimming removed 10 bases at V and 7 bases at J, with 13 bases between. The CDR3 region has the DNA TGTGCCACCGTGCGAGAACGCGGGGAGCTGTTTTTT. Its translation is CATVRERGELFF.

This chain connects TRBV6-1 to TRBJ1-5; D is undetermined. The germline CDR1 and CDR2 sequences are MNHNS and SASEGT. CDR3 length: 11 amino acids. Trimming cost V 4 bases and J 11 bases, with 9 bases left between them. The chain's CDR3 is CASSVSVSQHF. CDR3 bases: TGTGCCAGCAGTGTTTCAGTTTCCCAGCATTTT.

The CDR3 bases are TGTGCCAGCTCCCCGGACAGATACACTGAAGCTTTCTTT. It translates to CASSPDRYTEAFF. V gene TRBV9 combines with J gene TRBJ1-1; D possibly corresponds to TRBD1 (6 bases). V lost 7 bases and J lost 3, with 13 bases in between. The CDR3 covers 13 residues. In germline, CDR1 is SGDLS, CDR2 YYNGEE. Variable domain in full (rest from reference TRBV9 and TRBJ1-1): DSGVTQTPKHLITATGQRVTLRCSPRSGDLSVYWYQQSLDQGLQFLIQYYNGEERAKGNILERFSAQQFPDLHSELNLSSLELGDSALYFCASSPDRYTEAFFGQGTRLTVV.

This clonotype was picked up many times. In DNA form, the CDR3 reads TGCAGCGTTGCGGCAGGGGGCGGCGAGCAGTACTTC. Amino acids: CSVAAGGGEQYF. This chain joins TRBV29-1 and TRBJ2-7; 8 bases match TRBD1. Germline lookup yields CDR1 SQVTM and CDR2 ANQGSEA. The V and J ends lost 4 bases and 6 bases, in that order; junction bases with no gene match: 5. CDR3 length: 12 amino acids.

The chain recombines TRBV10-3 with TRBJ1-1, with 7 bases fitting TRBD1. Germline assignment: CDR1 ENHRY and CDR2 SYGVKD. J gave up 3 bases and V 6 bases, and 4 bases lay outside the gene matches. This CDR3 has 13 residues. The CDR3 DNA follows: TGTGCCATCAGGGGGACAGCTTACACTGAAGCTTTCTTT. It yields the protein CAIRGTAYTEAFF.

This clonotype was recorded many times. The V gene is TRBV7-2, the J gene TRBJ2-7; 7 positions match TRBD2. The CDR3 is 15 amino acids. Trimming cost V 1 base and J 2 bases; bases outside gene matches: 5. Germline-derived CDR1 and CDR2 are SGHTA and FQGNSA. This CDR3 is CASSLGLAYTYEQYF. CDR3 coding DNA: TGTGCCAGCAGCTTAGGACTAGCCTACACCTACGAGCAGTACTTC.

At least ten counts were recorded for this clonotype. The rearrangement links TRBV5-4 to TRBJ1-1; D gene unclear. CDR1 and CDR2 from the germline V gene are SGHNT and YYREEE (reference sequence). The V and J ends lost 3 bases and 5 bases respectively, with 8 bases between them. The length of the CDR3 is 12 residues. For the CDR3, the DNA is TGTGCCAGCAGCTGGGAGCGGACTGAAGCTTTCTTT. Translating it yields CASSWERTEAFF.

This chain uses TRBV7-2 with TRBJ2-5; possibly TRBD2 for D (6 bases). The CDR3 is 15 amino acids. Trimming left V 5 bases short and J 2 bases short, with 15 bases between. From germline, CDR1 is SGHTA and CDR2 FQGNSA. CDR3: CASSADSGLQETQYF. DNA of the CDR3: TGTGCCAGCAGCGCCGATTCGGGACTTCAAGAGACCCAGTACTTC.

There are many counts of this clonotype. The rearrangement uses TRBV7-9 and TRBJ1-2, with D possibly being TRBD1 (5 bases). The CDR3 extends over 13 amino acids. V was trimmed by 6 bases and J by 1 base, leaving 9 bases between them. From germline, CDR1 is SEHNR and CDR2 FQNEAQ (reference sequence). CDR3 coding DNA: TGTGCCAGCAGAACACAGGATAACTATGGCTACACCTTC. Translating gives CASRTQDNYGYTF.

This clonotype was counted at least ten times. The chain joins TRBV19 to TRBJ2-5; D possibly corresponds to TRBD1 (6 bases). Trimming took 1 base from V and 3 from J, leaving 6 bases between them. From germline, CDR1 is LNHDA and CDR2 SQIVND (reference sequence). This CDR3 is built from 13 residues. CDR3: CASSIGTEETQYF. The CDR3 nucleotides are TGTGCCAGTAGTATAGGGACAGAAGAGACCCAGTACTTC.

This clonotype was detected ten times or more. For the CDR3, the DNA is TGTGCCAGCAGCCAAGATCGGGGGAGCAATCAGCCCCAGCATTTT. This translates into CASSQDRGSNQPQHF. This rearrangement joins TRBV4-2 to TRBJ1-5, with TRBD1 as a possible D gene (5 bases). CDR3 length equals 15 residues. CDR1 LGHNA and CDR2 YNFKEQ come from the germline V gene. The V end lost 0 bases, the J end lost 1 base, and 7 bases lay between the germline ends.

This clonotype was recorded many times. The rearrangement links TRBV20-1 to TRBJ1-5; 9 bases map to TRBD1. Trimming took 2 bases from V and 5 from J; bases not matched to a gene: 7. This CDR3 has 15 residues. Germline lookup yields CDR1 DFQATT and CDR2 SNEGSKA (reference sequence). The CDR3 region has the DNA TGCAGTGCTAGAAGAGGGGGGACAGGGCATCAGCCCCAGCATTTT. Translated, it gives CSARRGGTGHQPQHF.

A note on this clonotype: This may stem from a read error, because a much larger clone lies one nucleotide away. The V gene is TRBV14, the J gene TRBJ1-6; 8 bases align to TRBD1. The CDR3 spans 14 residues. The V gene's germline CDR1 is SGHDN and CDR2 FVKESK. V lost 4 bases to trimming and J lost 9 bases; unmatched junction nucleotides: 5. The CDR3 DNA is TGTGCCAGCAGCCGACAGGGGCAAGGTTCACCCCTCCACTTT. It codes for CASSRQGQGSPLHF.

This clonotype has at least ten counts. This chain joins TRBV5-1 and TRBJ1-1; TRBD1 aligns across 8 bases. The junction had 1 base not matched to a gene; V was cut back by 2 bases and J by 4 bases. The CDR3 is made up of 13 amino acids. CDR1 SGHRS and CDR2 YFSETQ come from the germline V gene. CDR3 coding DNA: TGCGCCAGCAGCTTTGACAGGGGCACTGAAGCTTTCTTT. It translates to CASSFDRGTEAFF.

This sequence joins TRBV28 and TRBJ1-6; a weak D match, TRBD1 (5 bases). The V gene's germline CDR1 is MDHEN and CDR2 SYDVKM. Trimming took off 6 bases at V and 14 bases at J, with 14 bases between the two ends. This CDR3 is 12 amino acids long. DNA of the CDR3: TGTGCCAGCAGCGCCTCGGGGGGGGCCCTCCACTTT. Its translation: CASSASGGALHF.

This clonotype was detected a few times. CDR3 nucleotides: TGCGCCAGCAGCTTGGAAGGGGGGAGGAAGACCCAGTACTTC. This sequence encodes CASSLEGGRKTQYF. The V and J genes are TRBV5-1 and TRBJ2-5; either TRBD1 or TRBD2 may fit D (6 bases each). CDR1 is SGHRS and CDR2 is YFSETQ in the germline V gene. The CDR3 has 14 amino acids. V was clipped by 0 bases and J by 6 bases, with 12 bases between them.

This clonotype has ten or more counts. The chain couples TRBV2 to TRBJ1-2; D remains ambiguous. The CDR3 is 13 residues long. Germline CDR1 and CDR2: SNHLY and FYNNEI. Trimming took off 0 bases at V and 7 bases at J, with 9 bases between the two ends. As DNA, the CDR3 is TGTGCCAGCAGTGAAGCGGAACGGACTGGCTACACCTTC. Amino acids: CASSEAERTGYTF.

This clonotype was detected many times. This chain uses TRBV29-1 with TRBJ2-7; D is perhaps TRBD2 (5 bases). This CDR3 spans 13 amino acids. V lost 6 bases, J lost 0 bases, and 12 bases lay in between. Germline lookup yields CDR1 SQVTM and CDR2 ANQGSEA. The CDR3 reads CSVRAGFSYEQYF. The DNA of the CDR3 is TGCAGCGTGAGGGCAGGTTTCTCCTACGAGCAGTACTTC.

Note on this clonotype: A read error may explain this, as a much larger clone is one base away. The chain recombines TRBV7-8 with TRBJ1-4; TRBD1 is a possible D gene (5 bases). Per the germline V gene, CDR1 is SGHVS and CDR2 is FQNEAQ. The CDR3 totals 14 residues. The chain's CDR3 is CAGSLGAPNEKLFF. CDR3 DNA sequence: TGTGCCGGCAGCTTAGGGGCGCCGAATGAAAAACTGTTTTTT. The full variable domain, with the rest looked up from reference TRBV7-8 and TRBJ1-4, is GAGVSQSPRYKVAKRGQDVALRCDPISGHVSLFWYQQALGQGPEFLTYFQNEAQLDKSGLPSDRFFAERPEGSVSTLKIQRTQQEDSAVYLCAGSLGAPNEKLFFGSGTQLSVL.

The chain recombines TRBV10-3 with TRBJ1-5, with a weak D call TRBD1 (5 bases). The CDR3 extends over 14 amino acids. Germline V gene lookup returns CDR1 ENHRY and CDR2 SYGVKD. V was pared by 4 bases and J by 8 bases, with 15 bases between. CDR3 amino acids: CAISARESGKPQHF. CDR3 nucleotides: TGTGCCATCAGTGCTCGGGAATCAGGGAAGCCCCAGCATTTT.

The J gene is TRBJ2-7, the V gene TRBV7-2; 7 bases agree with TRBD2. Trimming cost V 3 bases and J 6 bases; bases outside gene matches: 11. The germline V gene has CDR1 SGHTA and CDR2 FQGNSA. There are 15 residues in the CDR3. CDR3 amino acids: CASSLSPVGGTEQYF. Written as DNA, the CDR3 is TGTGCCAGCAGCTTGTCCCCCGTGGGAGGGACCGAGCAGTACTTC.